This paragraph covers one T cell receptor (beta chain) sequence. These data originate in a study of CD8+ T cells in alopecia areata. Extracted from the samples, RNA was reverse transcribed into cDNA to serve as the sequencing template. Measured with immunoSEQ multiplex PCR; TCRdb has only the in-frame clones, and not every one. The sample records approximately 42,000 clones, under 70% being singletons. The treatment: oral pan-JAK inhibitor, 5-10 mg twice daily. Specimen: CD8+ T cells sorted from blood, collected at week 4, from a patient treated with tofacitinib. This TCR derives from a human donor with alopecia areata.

The CDR3 loop is CSVVPAGVLETQYF. CDR3 bases: TGCAGCGTTGTCCCAGCGGGGGTTTTGGAGACCCAGTACTTC. The gene calls are TRBV29-1 and TRBJ2-5, with 8 bases lining up with TRBD2. V shed 4 bases and J 5 bases; nucleotides not matched to a gene: 9. The CDR3 sequence is 14 residues long. The V gene's germline CDR1 is SQVTM and CDR2 ANQGSEA.